The 31 T cell receptor beta chains below were found in one sample sequenced in a study of graft-versus-host responses after intestinal transplantation. Sequenced by immunoSEQ multiplex PCR; TCRdb stores in-frame clones only, minus some. The sample carries about 80,000 clones, less than 90% recorded once. Antigen specificity for these receptors is unknown. The starting material was unstimulated CD4+ T cells sorted from spleen or lymph node cells, obtained before intestinal transplant. The receptor set was obtained from a human donor who received an intestinal transplant.

The J gene is TRBJ2-5, the V gene TRBV4-2, with 14 positions matching TRBD2. The CDR3 has 16 residues. Germline values: CDR1 LGHNA, CDR2 YNFKEQ. Trimming at V came to 1 base and at J to 2 bases, leaving 0 bases not matched to a gene. CDR3 protein: CASSQGLAGGQETQYF. CDR3 sequence (DNA): TGTGCCAGCAGCCAAGGACTAGCGGGGGGGCAAGAGACCCAGTACTTC.

The chain couples TRBV7-8 to TRBJ2-2; D is unclear. This CDR3 spans 16 amino acids. V was clipped by 1 base and J by 4 bases, with 13 bases between them. Germline CDR1 is SGHVS and CDR2 is FQNEAQ. CDR3 sequence reads: CASSLVRVLTTGELFF. The CDR3 DNA is TGTGCCAGCAGCTTAGTCCGGGTCCTAACCACCGGGGAGCTGTTTTTT.

J is TRBJ2-5 and V is TRBV6-1, with TRBD2 identical over 7 bases. The J call may be mistaken, given a closer DNA end match to TRBJ2-7. This CDR3 contains 15 residues. The germline V gene encodes CDR1 MNHNS and CDR2 SASEGT. For the CDR3, the DNA is TGTGCCAGCAGTGGGTATGGGGGGGAACCCTACGAGCAGTACTTC. Translating it yields CASSGYGGEPYEQYF.

The genes are TRBV28 and TRBJ1-6, with 7 bases identical to TRBD1. CDR1 MDHEN and CDR2 SYDVKM come from the germline V gene. The CDR3 is made up of 11 amino acids. V lost 10 bases, J lost 15 bases, and 9 bases stayed unmatched. The CDR3 DNA sequence: TGTGCCACCGAAGACGACAGGGACCTCCACTTT. It specifies CATEDDRDLHF.

This chain connects TRBV7-9 to TRBJ2-5; 7 nucleotides line up with TRBD1. CDR3 size: 13 residues. Germline CDR1 SEHNR, CDR2 FQNEAQ (reference sequence). J gave up 3 bases and V 6 bases, and 4 bases lay outside the gene matches. The CDR3 DNA reads as TGTGCCAGCAGGCAAGACAGGGAAGAGACCCAGTACTTC. Its translation is CASRQDREETQYF.

This clone was recorded once. The chain is built from TRBV7-6 and TRBJ1-4; 9 bases agree with TRBD1. From germline, CDR1 is SGHVS and CDR2 FNYEAQ. V trimming: 6 bases; J trimming: 8 bases; junction bases outside the gene matches: 7. CDR3 length equals 14 residues. CDR3 coding DNA: TGTGCCAGCAGTGCCGACAGGGGGACGGAAAAACTGTTTTTT. It translates to CASSADRGTEKLFF.

J is TRBJ2-1 and V is TRBV7-3; 8 nucleotides agree with TRBD2. Germline assignment: CDR1 SGHTA and CDR2 FQGTGA. The V segment lost 3 bases and the J segment 6 bases; nucleotides outside the gene matches: 7. There are 15 residues in the CDR3. The CDR3, as DNA: TGTGCCAGCAGCTTCTCCGGGACTAGTGTCAATGAGCAGTTCTTC. It is translated as CASSFSGTSVNEQFF.

The J gene is TRBJ1-1, the V gene TRBV14; 9 positions match TRBD1. The V gene end was trimmed by 4 bases and the J gene end by 5 bases; junction bases not matched to a gene: 5. Germline values: CDR1 SGHDN, CDR2 FVKESK. This CDR3 is built from 14 residues. CDR3 sequence: CASSRTGGRTEAFF. CDR3 in DNA: TGTGCCAGCAGCCGAACAGGGGGCCGTACTGAAGCTTTCTTT. The full variable domain, with the rest looked up from reference TRBV14 and TRBJ1-1, is EAGVTQFPSHSVIEKGQTVTLRCDPISGHDNLYWYRRVMGKEIKFLLHFVKESKQDESGMPNNRFLAERTGGTYSTLKVQPAELEDSGVYFCASSRTGGRTEAFFGQGTRLTVV.

This clone was counted a single time. The V and J genes are TRBV7-9 and TRBJ2-3; D perhaps matches TRBD1 (6 bases). The V gene lost 3 bases and the J gene lost 2 bases, with 18 bases spanning the gap. The CDR3 is 17 residues long. CDR1 is SEHNR, CDR2 FQNEAQ, per germline (reference sequence). The chain's CDR3 is CASSFSFSGTLTDTQYF. The CDR3 nucleotides read TGTGCCAGCAGCTTCTCCTTCTCCGGGACACTCACAGATACGCAGTATTTT.

The chain combines TRBV9 with TRBJ2-7; TRBD1 might be the D (6 bases). Germline lookup yields CDR1 SGDLS and CDR2 YYNGEE. The CDR3 sequence is 15 residues long. The ends were cut back, 4 bases at V and 3 bases at J, with 17 bases in the middle. CDR3 nucleotides: TGTGCCAGCAGCCCCAAAACAGGGCCGAGCTACGAGCAGTACTTC. It codes for CASSPKTGPSYEQYF.

This chain connects TRBV27 to TRBJ2-5; weak D call: TRBD2 (5 bases). Trimming pared 5 bases from V and 4 bases from J, leaving 14 bases between. Germline V gene data show CDR1 as MNHEY and CDR2 as SMNVEV (reference sequence). The CDR3 runs to 14 residues. For the CDR3, the DNA is TGTGCCAGCAGTCCCTGGACTTCGGGAGAGACCCAGTACTTC. This gives the protein CASSPWTSGETQYF.

This chain links TRBV6-5 with TRBJ1-2; 7 bases line up with TRBD1. The germline gives CDR1 MNHEY, CDR2 SVGAGI. V was clipped by 4 bases and J by 8 bases; unmatched bases: 1. This CDR3 comprises 11 residues. CDR3 sequence (DNA): TGTGCCAGCAGTTCAGGGGGAGGCTACACCTTC. This translates into CASSSGGGYTF.

V and J are TRBV20-1 and TRBJ2-7, with D possibly being TRBD1 (5 bases). This CDR3 region has 10 residues. V lost 5 bases and J 3 bases, leaving 5 bases between the germline ends. CDR1 is DFQATT, CDR2 SNEGSKA, per germline (reference sequence). The CDR3 coding sequence is TGCAGTGCTGGACACTACGAGCAGTACTTC. It translates to CSAGHYEQYF.

The rearrangement uses TRBV18 and TRBJ2-7; 11 bases map to TRBD2. J was trimmed by 7 bases and V by 4 bases; bases with no gene match: 3. Germline loops: CDR1 KGHSH, CDR2 LQKENI. The CDR3 spans 13 residues. The CDR3 loop is CASSLGTSGEQYF. CDR3 bases: TGTGCCAGCTCACTCGGGACTAGCGGTGAGCAGTACTTC.

The rearrangement joins TRBV6-5 to TRBJ2-7, with D possibly being TRBD2 (5 bases). V lost 1 base and J lost 4, with 11 bases in between. CDR1 is MNHEY and CDR2 is SVGAGI in the germline V gene. The CDR3 loop spans 14 amino acids. The CDR3 nucleotides read TGTGCCAGCAGTTACTTCGGGGAGAGATACGAGCAGTACTTC. Amino acids: CASSYFGERYEQYF.

The V and J genes are TRBV7-3 and TRBJ2-1; possibly TRBD1 for D (6 bases). V was trimmed by 2 bases and J by 8 bases, leaving 10 bases between them. CDR3 length equals 13 residues. Germline lookup yields CDR1 SGHTA and CDR2 FQGTGA. CDR3 DNA: TGTGCCAGCAGCTTATTTGGGGGCGATGAGCAGTTCTTC. It is translated as CASSLFGGDEQFF.

The gene calls are TRBV25-1 and TRBJ2-2; D is unclear. V gave up 2 bases and J gave up 6 bases, with 13 bases separating them. CDR1 and CDR2 (germline): MGHDK, SYGVNS. The CDR3 runs to 15 residues. CDR3 DNA sequence: TGTGCCAGCAGTGAAAATACAGTCCCGGCCGGGGAGCTGTTTTTT. It codes for CASSENTVPAGELFF.

This chain links TRBV7-2 with TRBJ2-5, with 9 bases matching TRBD1. After removal of 6 bases from V and 5 bases from J, the junction contained 7 bases not matched to a gene. The CDR3 runs 14 residues. Germline lookup yields CDR1 SGHTA and CDR2 FQGNSA. CDR3 sequence: CASRTGGIFETQYF. In DNA, the CDR3 is TGTGCCAGCAGGACAGGGGGGATTTTCGAGACCCAGTACTTC.

This sequence joins TRBV5-1 and TRBJ2-7; TRBD2 is a possible D gene (5 bases). The CDR3 length is 13 residues. CDR1 is SGHRS and CDR2 is YFSETQ in the germline V gene. V was clipped by 4 bases and J by 2 bases, with 10 bases between them. CDR3 sequence (DNA): TGCGCCAGCAGCCGTTCGGGGACCTACGAGCAGTACTTC. This sequence encodes CASSRSGTYEQYF.

The chain's CDR3 is CASSLAVTSGNSYEQYF. DNA for the CDR3: TGCGCCAGCAGCTTGGCGGTGACTAGCGGGAACTCCTACGAGCAGTACTTC. V is TRBV5-1 and J is TRBJ2-7; 11 positions agree with TRBD2. The J segment lost 0 bases and the V segment lost 0 bases, leaving 5 bases of the junction unmatched. Germline CDR1 reads SGHRS; CDR2 reads YFSETQ. This CDR3 spans 17 amino acids.

As to this clone: This specimen includes other DNA sequences encoding the same CDR3. This chain uses TRBV2 with TRBJ1-2; 9 bases align to TRBD1. CDR1 and CDR2 (germline): SNHLY, FYNNEI. The CDR3 extends over 14 amino acids. With V trimmed by 4 bases and J by 7 bases, 7 bases remained unmatched. As DNA, the CDR3 is TGTGCCAGCAGTGTCGACAGGGGGGTCGGTGGCTACACCTTC. Amino acids: CASSVDRGVGGYTF.

This chain uses TRBV19 with TRBJ1-5; TRBD1 matches at 9 bases. CDR1 and CDR2 (germline): LNHDA, SQIVND (reference sequence). The CDR3 is 15 residues long. With V trimmed by 5 bases and J by 4 bases, 6 bases remained unmatched. The CDR3 loop is CASSDGQGINQPQHF. DNA for the CDR3: TGTGCCAGTAGTGACGGACAGGGGATAAATCAGCCCCAGCATTTT.

The chain joins TRBV6-6 to TRBJ1-4; D is perhaps TRBD1 (5 bases). The germline V gene has CDR1 MNHNY and CDR2 SVGAGI (reference sequence). With 6 bases removed from V and 8 bases from J, the gap between germline ends came to 10 bases. This CDR3 has 12 residues. The CDR3 nucleotides are TGTGCCAGCAGAACTTGGGGCGAAAAACTGTTTTTT. This translates into CASRTWGEKLFF.

This chain joins TRBV11-2 and TRBJ2-5, with 8 bases aligning to TRBD2. CDR1 is SGHAT, CDR2 FQNNGV, per germline. The CDR3 is 13 amino acids. V dropped 2 bases and J dropped 7; count of bases not matched to a gene: 3. CDR3 DNA sequence: TGTGCCAGCAGCTTAAGGGGGACTAGGACCCAGTACTTC. This encodes CASSLRGTRTQYF.

This rearrangement joins TRBV5-4 to TRBJ2-2; 9 bases are a match to TRBD1. The length of the CDR3 is 14 residues. V was pared by 4 bases and J by 7 bases, with 5 bases of the junction left unmatched. Germline lookup yields CDR1 SGHNT and CDR2 YYREEE (reference sequence). CDR3 in amino acids: CASSAGQGIGELFF. Written as DNA, the CDR3 is TGTGCCAGCAGCGCGGGACAGGGAATCGGGGAGCTGTTTTTT.

The chain recombines TRBV7-8 with TRBJ2-3; 9 nucleotides line up with TRBD2. V dropped 1 base and J dropped 4; count of bases not matched to a gene: 6. The CDR3 covers 16 residues. Per the germline V gene, CDR1 is SGHVS and CDR2 is FQNEAQ. CDR3 DNA: TGTGCCAGCAGCTTAGAGATAGCGGGAGTTTCAGATACGCAGTATTTT. Residues: CASSLEIAGVSDTQYF. Drawing the rest from reference TRBV7-8 and TRBJ2-3, the complete variable domain is GAGVSQSPRYKVAKRGQDVALRCDPISGHVSLFWYQQALGQGPEFLTYFQNEAQLDKSGLPSDRFFAERPEGSVSTLKIQRTQQEDSAVYLCASSLEIAGVSDTQYFGPGTRLTVL.

The chain uses TRBV11-2 and TRBJ1-2; TRBD1 is a possible D gene (6 bases). This CDR3 spans 12 amino acids. Trimming stripped 3 bases from V and 7 bases from J, with 9 bases between. Germline V gives CDR1 SGHAT, CDR2 FQNNGV. The CDR3 coding sequence is TGTGCCAGCAGCTTGGACAGTGGTGGCTACACCTTC. It specifies CASSLDSGGYTF.

The J gene is TRBJ1-6, the V gene TRBV27, with 7 bases fitting TRBD1. Looked up from germline, CDR1 is MNHEY and CDR2 is SMNVEV (reference sequence). The J segment lost 4 bases and the V segment lost 6 bases, leaving 6 bases of the junction unmatched. The CDR3 has 15 amino acids. In DNA form, the CDR3 reads TGTGCCAGCAGGGTCCAGGGGGTTTATAATTCACCCCTCCACTTT. It is translated as CASRVQGVYNSPLHF.

The genes are TRBV28 and TRBJ1-5, with 8 positions matching TRBD1. This CDR3 is 14 amino acids long. Germline-derived CDR1 and CDR2 are MDHEN and SYDVKM. Losses at the gene ends were 5 bases for V and 4 bases for J; bases not matched to a gene: 4. The CDR3 spells CASSQWTGNQPQHF. In nucleotides, the CDR3 is TGTGCCAGCAGTCAATGGACAGGGAATCAGCCCCAGCATTTT. Together with reference TRBV28 and TRBJ1-5, the CDR3 gives the full variable domain: DVKVTQSSRYLVKRTGEKVFLECVQDMDHENMFWYRQDPGLGLRLIYFSYDVKMKEKGDIPEGYSVSREKKERFSLILESASTNQTSMYLCASSQWTGNQPQHFGDGTRLSIL.

This chain links TRBV18 with TRBJ2-1; D is ambiguous. Between the trimmed V and J ends, which lost 0 bases and 10 bases, there was a span of 13 bases. Germline V lookup: CDR1 KGHSH, CDR2 LQKENI. The CDR3 runs to 14 residues. The CDR3 loop reads CASSPPKTSREQFF. CDR3 bases: TGTGCCAGCTCACCACCGAAAACCTCCAGGGAGCAGTTCTTC. Full variable domain (remainder filled in from reference TRBV18 and TRBJ2-1): NAGVMQNPRHLVRRRGQEARLRCSPMKGHSHVYWYRQLPEEGLKFMVYLQKENIIDESGMPKERFSAEFPKEGPSILRIQQVVRGDSAAYFCASSPPKTSREQFFGPGTRLTVL.

The gene calls are TRBV7-6 and TRBJ2-2; perhaps TRBD2 as D (6 bases). Germline loops: CDR1 SGHVS, CDR2 FNYEAQ. The CDR3 spans 14 residues. Trimming took 5 bases from V and 7 from J, leaving 14 bases between them. CDR3 in amino acids: CASSLGGNGGELFF. DNA of the CDR3: TGTGCCAGCAGCCTGGGGGGAAACGGCGGGGAGCTGTTTTTT.